Below, 7 T cell receptor beta chains from the same sample are listed, as sequenced in a study of T cell responses to AZD1222 COVID-19 vaccine. Profiled with immunoSEQ multiplex PCR; TCRdb holds only in-frame clones, not every one. The data contain around 140,000 clones, around 92% of them seen just once; the ten biggest clones take up roughly 2%. The source material was peripheral blood, sampled 28 days after the second AZD1222 dose. These receptors were collected from an adult who received the AZD1222 COVID-19 vaccine.

This chain joins TRBV5-6 and TRBJ1-3; 7 bases agree with TRBD1. Germline-derived CDR1 and CDR2 are SGHDT and YYEEEE. With V trimmed by 4 bases and J by 9 bases, 13 bases remained unmatched. CDR3 length: 15 residues. The CDR3: CASSPRQGDRSTIYF. As DNA, the CDR3 is TGTGCCAGCAGCCCAAGACAGGGTGATCGGAGCACCATATATTTT.

Comment on this clone: Other DNA sequences in this sample translate to the same CDR3. The chain combines TRBV18 with TRBJ1-2; 7 bases match TRBD1. Germline lookup yields CDR1 KGHSH and CDR2 LQKENI. V shed 3 bases, J shed 0 bases, and the junction held 1 base outside the gene matches. CDR3 length equals 14 residues. The CDR3 spells CASSPGTANYGYTF. In nucleotides, the CDR3 is TGTGCCAGCTCACCCGGGACAGCTAACTATGGCTACACCTTC.

This sequence joins TRBV5-1 and TRBJ2-1, with D perhaps TRBD1 (6 bases). CDR3 length: 14 residues. Germline values: CDR1 SGHRS, CDR2 YFSETQ. V was cut by 0 bases and J by 3 bases, with 7 bases left in between. The CDR3 region has the DNA TGCGCCAGCAGCTTGGGACAGGACTACAATGAGCAGTTCTTC. This encodes CASSLGQDYNEQFF. Drawing the rest from reference TRBV5-1 and TRBJ2-1, the complete variable domain is KAGVTQTPRYLIKTRGQQVTLSCSPISGHRSVSWYQQTPGQGLQFLFEYFSETQRNKGNFPGRFSGRQFSNSRSEMNVSTLELGDSALYLCASSLGQDYNEQFFGPGTRLTVL.

The CDR3 reads CASRPGQGNTEAFF. CDR3 bases: TGTGCCAGCAGACCCGGACAGGGGAACACTGAAGCTTTCTTT. This rearrangement joins TRBV6-6 to TRBJ1-1; TRBD1 agrees at 8 bases. CDR3 size: 14 residues. Germline values: CDR1 MNHNY, CDR2 SVGAGI (reference sequence). The V segment lost 6 bases and the J segment 1 base; nucleotides outside the gene matches: 4.

The chain couples TRBV5-1 to TRBJ1-4, with D possibly matching TRBD1 (5 bases). V was cut by 5 bases and J by 3 bases, with 14 bases left in between. Germline assignment: CDR1 SGHRS and CDR2 YFSETQ. The CDR3 extends over 15 amino acids. The CDR3 nucleotides read TGCGCCAGCAGAAGGGACGGTGGACCTAATGAAAAACTGTTTTTT. Translated, it gives CASRRDGGPNEKLFF.

This CDR3 reads CASSAGTANTEAFF. The DNA of the CDR3 is TGTGCCAGCAGCGCCGGGACGGCGAACACTGAAGCTTTCTTT. The chain couples TRBV11-3 to TRBJ1-1; the D gene is possibly TRBD1 (5 bases). Trimming shortened V by 5 bases and J by 1 base, and 11 bases separated the two germline ends. Germline V CDR1 and CDR2: SGHNT, YENEEA. This CDR3 has 14 residues.

The genes are TRBV6-1 and TRBJ2-7; D perhaps matches TRBD2 (5 bases). The CDR3 length is 14 residues. Looked up from germline, CDR1 is MNHNS and CDR2 is SASEGT. The ends were cut back, 2 bases at V and 0 bases at J, with 8 bases in the middle. The CDR3 reads CASSENDYSYEQYV. The CDR3 DNA reads TGTGCCAGCAGTGAAAACGACTACTCCTACGAGCAGTACGTC.